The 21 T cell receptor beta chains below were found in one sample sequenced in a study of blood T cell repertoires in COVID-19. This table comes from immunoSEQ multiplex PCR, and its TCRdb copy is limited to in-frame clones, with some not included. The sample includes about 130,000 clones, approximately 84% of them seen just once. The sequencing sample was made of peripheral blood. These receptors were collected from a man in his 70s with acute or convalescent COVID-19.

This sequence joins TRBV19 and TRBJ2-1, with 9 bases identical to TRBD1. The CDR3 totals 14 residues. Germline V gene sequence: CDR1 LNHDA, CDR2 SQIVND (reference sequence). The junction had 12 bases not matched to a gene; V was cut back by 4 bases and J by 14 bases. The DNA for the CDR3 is TGTGCCAGTAGTAATAAGCTGAGGGACAGGGTCAAGTTCTTC. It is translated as CASSNKLRDRVKFF. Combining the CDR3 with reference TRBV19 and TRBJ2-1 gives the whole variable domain DGGITQSPKYLFRKEGQNVTLSCEQNLNHDAMYWYRQDPGQGLRLIYYSQIVNDFQKGDIAEGYSVSREKKESFPLTVTSAQKNPTAFYLCASSNKLRDRVKFFGPGTRLTVL.

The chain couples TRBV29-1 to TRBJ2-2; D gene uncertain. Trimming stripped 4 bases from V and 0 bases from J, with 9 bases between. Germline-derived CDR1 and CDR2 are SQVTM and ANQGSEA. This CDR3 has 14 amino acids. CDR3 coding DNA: TGCAGCGTTGGAGAGCAGGCGAACACCGGGGAGCTGTTTTTT. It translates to CSVGEQANTGELFF.

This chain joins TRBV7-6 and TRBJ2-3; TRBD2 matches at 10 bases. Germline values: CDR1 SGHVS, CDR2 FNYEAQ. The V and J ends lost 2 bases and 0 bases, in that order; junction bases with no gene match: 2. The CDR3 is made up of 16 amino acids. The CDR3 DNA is TGTGCCAGCAGCTTAACTAGCGGGACTAGCACAGATACGCAGTATTTT. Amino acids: CASSLTSGTSTDTQYF.

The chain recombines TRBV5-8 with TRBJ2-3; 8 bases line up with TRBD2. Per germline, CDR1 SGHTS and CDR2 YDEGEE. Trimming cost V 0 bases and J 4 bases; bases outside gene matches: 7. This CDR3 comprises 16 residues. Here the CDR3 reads CASSLVLRGAADTQYF. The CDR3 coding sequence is TGTGCCAGCAGCTTGGTTTTGCGGGGGGCCGCAGATACGCAGTATTTT.

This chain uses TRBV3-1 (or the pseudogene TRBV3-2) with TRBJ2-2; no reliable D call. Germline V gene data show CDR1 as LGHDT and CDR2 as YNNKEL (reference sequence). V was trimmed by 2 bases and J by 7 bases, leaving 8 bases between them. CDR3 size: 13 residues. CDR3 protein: CASSQYSGGELFF. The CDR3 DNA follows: TGTGCCAGCAGCCAATACTCTGGCGGGGAGCTGTTTTTT.

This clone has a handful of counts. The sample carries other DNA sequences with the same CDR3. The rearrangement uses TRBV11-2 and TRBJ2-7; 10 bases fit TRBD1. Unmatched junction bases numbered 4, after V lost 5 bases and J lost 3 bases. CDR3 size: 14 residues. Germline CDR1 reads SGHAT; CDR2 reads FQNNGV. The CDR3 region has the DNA TGTGCCAGCAGCGAGAGGACAGGGGGCTACGAGCAGTACTTC. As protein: CASSERTGGYEQYF.

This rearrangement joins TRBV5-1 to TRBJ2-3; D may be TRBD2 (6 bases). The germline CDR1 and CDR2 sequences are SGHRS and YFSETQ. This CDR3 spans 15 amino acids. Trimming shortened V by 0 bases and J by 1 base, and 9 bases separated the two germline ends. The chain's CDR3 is CASSLVPSGTDTQYF. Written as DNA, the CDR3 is TGCGCCAGCAGCTTGGTACCTAGCGGCACAGATACGCAGTATTTT.

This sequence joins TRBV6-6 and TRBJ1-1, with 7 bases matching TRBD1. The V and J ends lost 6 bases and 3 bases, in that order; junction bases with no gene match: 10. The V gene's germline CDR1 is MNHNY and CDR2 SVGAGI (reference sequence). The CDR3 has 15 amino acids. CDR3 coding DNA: TGTGCCAGCAGCTTCGACTACAGGGGTGACACTGAAGCTTTCTTT. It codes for CASSFDYRGDTEAFF.

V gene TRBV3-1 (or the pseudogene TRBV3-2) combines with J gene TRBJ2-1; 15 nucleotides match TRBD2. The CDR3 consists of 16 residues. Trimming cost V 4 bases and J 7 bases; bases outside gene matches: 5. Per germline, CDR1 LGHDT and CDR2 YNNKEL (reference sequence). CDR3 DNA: TGTGCCAGCAGCCCGATCGGGACTAGCGGGGGGAATGAGCAGTTCTTC. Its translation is CASSPIGTSGGNEQFF.

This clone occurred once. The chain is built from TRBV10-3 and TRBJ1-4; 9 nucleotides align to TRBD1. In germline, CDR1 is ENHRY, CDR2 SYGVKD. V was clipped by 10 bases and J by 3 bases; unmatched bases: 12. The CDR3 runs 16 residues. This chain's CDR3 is CATQQGAGFSNEKLFF. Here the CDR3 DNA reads TGTGCCACCCAACAGGGGGCCGGATTCTCTAATGAAAAACTGTTTTTT.

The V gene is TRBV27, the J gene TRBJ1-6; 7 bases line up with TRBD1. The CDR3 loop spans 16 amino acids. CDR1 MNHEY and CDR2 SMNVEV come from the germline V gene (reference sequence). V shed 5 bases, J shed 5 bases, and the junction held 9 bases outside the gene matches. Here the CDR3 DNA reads TGTGCCAGCAGTAAAAGACAGGGTTGGAATAATTCACCCCTCCACTTT. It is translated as CASSKRQGWNNSPLHF.

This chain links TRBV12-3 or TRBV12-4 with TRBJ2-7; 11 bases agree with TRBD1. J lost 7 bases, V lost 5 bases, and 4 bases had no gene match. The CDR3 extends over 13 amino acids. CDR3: CASSGTGGREQYF. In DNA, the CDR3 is TGTGCCAGCAGTGGGACAGGGGGAAGGGAGCAGTACTTC.

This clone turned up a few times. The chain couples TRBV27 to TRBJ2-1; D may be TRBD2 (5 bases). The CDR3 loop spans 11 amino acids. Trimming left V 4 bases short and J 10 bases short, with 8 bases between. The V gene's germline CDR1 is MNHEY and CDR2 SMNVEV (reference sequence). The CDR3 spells CASSSGNEQFF. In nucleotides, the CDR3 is TGTGCCAGCAGTTCCGGGAACGAGCAGTTCTTC.

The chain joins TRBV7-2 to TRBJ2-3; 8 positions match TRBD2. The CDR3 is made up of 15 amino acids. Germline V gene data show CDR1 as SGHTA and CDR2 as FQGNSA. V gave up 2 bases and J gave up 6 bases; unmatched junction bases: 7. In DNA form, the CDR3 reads TGTGCCAGCAGCTTACGGGGGGGCCGACCCGATACGCAGTATTTT. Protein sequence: CASSLRGGRPDTQYF.

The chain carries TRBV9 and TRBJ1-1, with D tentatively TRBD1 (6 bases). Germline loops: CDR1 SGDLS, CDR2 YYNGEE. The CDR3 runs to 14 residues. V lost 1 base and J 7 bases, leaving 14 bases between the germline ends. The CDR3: CASSVTGGGGEAFF. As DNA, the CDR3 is TGTGCCAGCAGCGTAACCGGGGGCGGGGGTGAAGCTTTCTTT.

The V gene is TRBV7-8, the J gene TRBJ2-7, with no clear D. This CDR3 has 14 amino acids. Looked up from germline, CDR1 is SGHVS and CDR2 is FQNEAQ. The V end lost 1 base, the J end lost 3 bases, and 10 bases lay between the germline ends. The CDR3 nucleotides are TGTGCCAGCAGCTTAGGGGCAGGCCACTACGAGCAGTACTTC. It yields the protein CASSLGAGHYEQYF.

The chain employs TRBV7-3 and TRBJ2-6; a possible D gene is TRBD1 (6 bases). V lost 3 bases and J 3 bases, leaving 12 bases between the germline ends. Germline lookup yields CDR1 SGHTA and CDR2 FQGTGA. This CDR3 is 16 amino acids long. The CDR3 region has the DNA TGTGCCAGCAGCTTTATGGGGGCCAGTGGGGCCAACGTCCTGACTTTC. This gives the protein CASSFMGASGANVLTF.

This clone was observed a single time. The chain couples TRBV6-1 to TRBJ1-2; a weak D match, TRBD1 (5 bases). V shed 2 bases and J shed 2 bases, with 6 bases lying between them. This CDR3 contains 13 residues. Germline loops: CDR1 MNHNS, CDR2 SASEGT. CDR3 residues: CASSEQGNYGYTF. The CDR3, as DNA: TGTGCCAGCAGTGAACAGGGAAACTATGGCTACACCTTC.

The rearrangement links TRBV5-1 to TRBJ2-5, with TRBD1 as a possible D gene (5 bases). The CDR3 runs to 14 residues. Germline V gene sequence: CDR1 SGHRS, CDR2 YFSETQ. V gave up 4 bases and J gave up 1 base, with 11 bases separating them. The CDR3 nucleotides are TGCGCCAGCAGCCCCCGGCAGGGCCAAGAGACCCAGTACTTC. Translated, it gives CASSPRQGQETQYF.

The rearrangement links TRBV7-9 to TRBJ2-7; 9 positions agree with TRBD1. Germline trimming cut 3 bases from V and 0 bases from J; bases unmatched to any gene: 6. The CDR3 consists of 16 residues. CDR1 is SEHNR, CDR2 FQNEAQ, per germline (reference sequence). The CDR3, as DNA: TGTGCCAGCAGCTTCAGGACAGGGGAAAGCTCCTACGAGCAGTACTTC. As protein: CASSFRTGESSYEQYF.

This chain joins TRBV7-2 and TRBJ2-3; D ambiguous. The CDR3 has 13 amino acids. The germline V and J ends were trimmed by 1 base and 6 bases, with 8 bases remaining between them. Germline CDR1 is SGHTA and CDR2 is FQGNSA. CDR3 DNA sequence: TGTGCCAGCAGCTTAGGGGCTATCGATACGCAGTATTTT. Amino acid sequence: CASSLGAIDTQYF.